These T cell receptor beta chains were read from a single sample in a study of T cells in Graves' hyperthyroidism and ophthalmopathy. In TCRdb, the multiplex PCR reads were re-called with MiXCR into one record per CDR3 protein. The profile covers fewer than 650,000 distinct CDR3 sequences, with about 15% appearing a single time and 5.5% to 7.5% taken by the ten largest. Sequenced sample: blood. The receptors derive from a woman under 40 with Graves' hyperthyroidism that later progressed to Graves' ophthalmopathy. Each CDR3 is given with its conserved first and last residue. Fields, in order: CDR3 DNA, CDR3 protein, J gene, D gene, V gene, clone size. The D gene is left open where the match is weak. Rows give clone size only sometimes, using once, few, many, or a class for an expanded clone.

DNA: TGTGCCAGCAGGAAAGCGGGACCCAACACTGAAGCTTTCTTT
CDR3: CASRKAGPNTEAFF
J: TRBJ1-1
D: NA
V: TRBV6-1
size: NA

DNA: TGTGCCAGCGACAGGGGTGGGGAGCCCCAGCATTTT
CDR3: CASDRGGEPQHF
J: TRBJ1-5
D: TRBD1
V: TRBV2
size: many

DNA: TGTGCCAGCAGCTTAGTGCCGGGAGGGCCATCCTACGAGCAGTACTTC
CDR3: CASSLVPGGPSYEQYF
J: TRBJ2-7
D: TRBD2
V: TRBV11-2
size: many

DNA: TGCGCCAGCAGCGAACAGGGGATTAGCGCTAACTATGGCTACACCTTC
CDR3: CASSEQGISANYGYTF
J: TRBJ1-2
D: TRBD1
V: TRBV5-1
size: NA

DNA: TGTGCCATCTCCCCAGGGGGAGTTGACACTGAAGCTTTCTTT
CDR3: CAISPGGVDTEAFF
J: TRBJ1-1
D: TRBD1
V: TRBV7-6
size: few

DNA: TGTGCCAGCAGTTACACCCGCCTCCCCTTAGAAGCCTACGAGCAGTACTTC
CDR3: CASSYTRLPLEAYEQYF
J: TRBJ2-7
D: NA
V: TRBV6-2/TRBV6-3
size: few

DNA: TGCAGTGCTATCATGAGTCATAGCAATCAGCCCCAGCATTTT
CDR3: CSAIMSHSNQPQHF
J: TRBJ1-5
D: NA
V: TRBV20-1
size: few

DNA: TGTGCCTGGAGGCGGGATGGATACAATGAGCAGTTCTTC
CDR3: CAWRRDGYNEQFF
J: TRBJ2-1
D: NA
V: TRBV30
size: few

DNA: TGTGCCAGCAGCCAAGTTTCGGAGCAGTTCTTC
CDR3: CASSQVSEQFF
J: TRBJ2-1
D: NA
V: TRBV3-1
size: NA

DNA: TGTGCCAGCAGCCAAGATCGGACTAGCGGGATAATGAACATTCAGTACTTC
CDR3: CASSQDRTSGIMNIQYF
J: TRBJ2-4
D: TRBD2
V: TRBV4-2
size: NA

DNA: TGTGCCAGCAGCTGCCGGGACTCAAAAACCCCGGAGCAGTTCTTC
CDR3: CASSCRDSKTPEQFF
J: TRBJ2-1
D: NA
V: TRBV7-4
size: few

DNA: TGTGCCAGCAGCCAAAGGCGGGAGCGGCAGTTCTTC
CDR3: CASSQRRERQFF
J: TRBJ2-1
D: TRBD2
V: TRBV3-1
size: few

DNA: TGTGCCACCGAGGGGAGAAATGAGCAGTTCTTC
CDR3: CATEGRNEQFF
J: TRBJ2-1
D: NA
V: TRBV24-1
size: NA

DNA: TGTGCCAGCAGTTTCCCCCCGGCTGAAGCTTTCTTT
CDR3: CASSFPPAEAFF
J: TRBJ1-1
D: NA
V: TRBV12-3/TRBV12-4
size: many

DNA: TGTGCCACCAGTGAGGATAGCGGGAGTAGGGAGACCCAGTACTTC
CDR3: CATSEDSGSRETQYF
J: TRBJ2-5
D: TRBD2
V: TRBV24-1
size: many

DNA: TGTGCCAGCAGCCCGACAGGGGGAACTACTGGGGCCAACGTCCTGACTTTC
CDR3: CASSPTGGTTGANVLTF
J: TRBJ2-6
D: TRBD1
V: TRBV11-2
size: NA

DNA: TGCAGTGCTTCCCCCCACAGCGCTGGCCCCTACGAGCAGTACTTC
CDR3: CSASPHSAGPYEQYF
J: TRBJ2-7
D: NA
V: TRBV20-1
size: few

DNA: TGCAGCGTTACTTTCGGGACTAGCTCCTACAATGAGCAGTTCTTC
CDR3: CSVTFGTSSYNEQFF
J: TRBJ2-1
D: TRBD2
V: TRBV29-1
size: many

DNA: TGTGCCAGCAGCTTAAGTGGGGGACTAGCGGGGGCCCACTCCTACAATGAGCAGTTCTTC
CDR3: CASSLSGGLAGAHSYNEQFF
J: TRBJ2-1
D: TRBD2
V: TRBV11-3
size: NA

DNA: TGTGCCAGCAGCCAACGAGCGACTAGCGGGAGATACAATGAGCAGTTCTTC
CDR3: CASSQRATSGRYNEQFF
J: TRBJ2-1
D: TRBD2
V: TRBV12-3/TRBV12-4
size: NA

DNA: TGCAGTGGACTAGCGGATTCCTACAATGAGCAGTTCTTC
CDR3: CSGLADSYNEQFF
J: TRBJ2-1
D: TRBD2
V: TRBV20-1
size: NA

DNA: TGTGCCACCAGCAGTACCGGGACTAGCGGACCAGATACGCAGTATTTT
CDR3: CATSSTGTSGPDTQYF
J: TRBJ2-3
D: TRBD2
V: TRBV15
size: few

DNA: TGTGCCAGCAGTTTATACGGACACCTGAACACTGAAGCTTTCTTT
CDR3: CASSLYGHLNTEAFF
J: TRBJ1-1
D: NA
V: TRBV27
size: many

DNA: TGTGCCAGCAGTGAATCAACAGACGAGCAGTACTTC
CDR3: CASSESTDEQYF
J: TRBJ2-7
D: NA
V: TRBV6-1
size: NA

DNA: TGCAGTGCTAGGGACAACTATGGCTACACCTTC
CDR3: CSARDNYGYTF
J: TRBJ1-2
D: NA
V: TRBV20-1
size: many

DNA: TGTGCCAGCAGCTTAACGACCACCTTCTCCTACAATGAGCAGTTCTTC
CDR3: CASSLTTTFSYNEQFF
J: TRBJ2-1
D: NA
V: TRBV7-9
size: NA

DNA: TGTGCCAGTAGTAAGGGACAGGGGCCCGCGGGGGTCCCCTACAATGAGCAGTTCTTC
CDR3: CASSKGQGPAGVPYNEQFF
J: TRBJ2-1
D: TRBD1
V: TRBV19
size: once

DNA: TGTGCCAGCAGACCGACAGGGTGGGATGAGCAGTTCTTC
CDR3: CASRPTGWDEQFF
J: TRBJ2-1
D: TRBD1
V: TRBV12-3/TRBV12-4
size: many